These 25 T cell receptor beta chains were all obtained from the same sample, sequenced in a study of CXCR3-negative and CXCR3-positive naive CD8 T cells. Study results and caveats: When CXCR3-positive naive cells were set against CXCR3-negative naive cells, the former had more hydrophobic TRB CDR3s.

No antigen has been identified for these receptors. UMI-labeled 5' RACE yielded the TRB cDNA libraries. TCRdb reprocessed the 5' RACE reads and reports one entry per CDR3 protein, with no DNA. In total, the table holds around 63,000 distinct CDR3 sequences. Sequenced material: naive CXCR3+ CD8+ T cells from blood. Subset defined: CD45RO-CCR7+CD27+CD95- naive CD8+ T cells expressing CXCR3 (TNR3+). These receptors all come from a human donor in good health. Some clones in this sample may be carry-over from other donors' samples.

The CDR3 loop reads CASSPKRELGETQYF. J is TRBJ2-5 and V is TRBV14; the TCRdb call, TRBD2, lacks DNA for checking. The CDR3 is 15 residues long. Germline V gene data show CDR1 as SGHDN and CDR2 as FVKESK.

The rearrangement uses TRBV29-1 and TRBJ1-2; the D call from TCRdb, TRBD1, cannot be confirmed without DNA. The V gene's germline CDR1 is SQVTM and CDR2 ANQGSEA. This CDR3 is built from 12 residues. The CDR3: CSVEGQGWGYTF.

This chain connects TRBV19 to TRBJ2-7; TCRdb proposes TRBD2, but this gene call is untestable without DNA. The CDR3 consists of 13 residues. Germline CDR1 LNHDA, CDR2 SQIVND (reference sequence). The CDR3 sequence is CASSIVWGDEQYF.

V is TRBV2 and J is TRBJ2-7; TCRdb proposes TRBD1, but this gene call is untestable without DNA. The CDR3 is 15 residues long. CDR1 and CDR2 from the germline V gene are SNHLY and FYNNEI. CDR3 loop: CASRMTGASSYEQYF.

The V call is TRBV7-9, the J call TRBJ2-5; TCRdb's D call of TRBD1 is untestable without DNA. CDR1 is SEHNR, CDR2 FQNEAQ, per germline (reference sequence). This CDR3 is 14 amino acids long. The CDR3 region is CASSLAQRGETQYF.

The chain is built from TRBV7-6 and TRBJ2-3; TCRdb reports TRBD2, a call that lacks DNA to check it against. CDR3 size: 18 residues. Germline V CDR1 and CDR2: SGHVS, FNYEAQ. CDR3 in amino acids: CASRETSGAPMSTDTQYF.

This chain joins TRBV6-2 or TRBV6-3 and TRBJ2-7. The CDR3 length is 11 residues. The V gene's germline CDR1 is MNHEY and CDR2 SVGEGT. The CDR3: CASSSVYEQYF.

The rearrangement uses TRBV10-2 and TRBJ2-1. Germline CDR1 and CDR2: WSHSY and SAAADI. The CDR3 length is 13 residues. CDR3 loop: CASRPGGSNEQFF.

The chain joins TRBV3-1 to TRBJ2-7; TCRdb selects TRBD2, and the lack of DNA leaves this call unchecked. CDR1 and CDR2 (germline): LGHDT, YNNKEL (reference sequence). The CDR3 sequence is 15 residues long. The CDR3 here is CASSQGTSGGYEQYF.

The CDR3 here is CASSPRDSYEQYF. The J gene is TRBJ2-7, the V gene TRBV18. The CDR3 length is 13 residues. Per germline, CDR1 KGHSH and CDR2 LQKENI.

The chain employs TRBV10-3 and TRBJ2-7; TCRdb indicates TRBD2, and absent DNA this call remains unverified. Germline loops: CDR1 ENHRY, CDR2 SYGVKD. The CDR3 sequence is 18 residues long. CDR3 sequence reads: CAISESPGTSGGISEQYF.

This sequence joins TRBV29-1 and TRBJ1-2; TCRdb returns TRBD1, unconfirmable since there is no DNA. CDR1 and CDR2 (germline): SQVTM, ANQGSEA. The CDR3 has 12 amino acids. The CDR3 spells CSVPALRGGYTF.

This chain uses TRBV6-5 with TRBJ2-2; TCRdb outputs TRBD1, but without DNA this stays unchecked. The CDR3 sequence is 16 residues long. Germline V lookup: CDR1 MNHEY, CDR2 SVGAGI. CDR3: CASSYPGTPNTGELFF.

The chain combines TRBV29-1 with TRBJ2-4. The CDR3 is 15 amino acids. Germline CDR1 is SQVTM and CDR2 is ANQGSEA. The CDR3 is CSVKGGDKAKNIQYF.

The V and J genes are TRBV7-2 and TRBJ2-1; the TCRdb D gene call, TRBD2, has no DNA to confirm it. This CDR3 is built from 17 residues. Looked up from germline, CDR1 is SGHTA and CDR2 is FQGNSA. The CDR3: CASSFAALAGVGNEQFF.

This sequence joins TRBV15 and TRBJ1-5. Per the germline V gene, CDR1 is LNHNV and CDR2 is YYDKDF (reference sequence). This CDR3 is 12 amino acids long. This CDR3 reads CAVRGYNQPQHF.

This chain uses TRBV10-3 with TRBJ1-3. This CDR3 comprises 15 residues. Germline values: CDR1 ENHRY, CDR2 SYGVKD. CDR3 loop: CAISALGLSGNTIYF.

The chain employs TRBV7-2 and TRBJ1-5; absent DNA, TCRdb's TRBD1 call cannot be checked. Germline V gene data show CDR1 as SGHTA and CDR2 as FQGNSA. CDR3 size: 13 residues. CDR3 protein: CASSLIHPGPQHF. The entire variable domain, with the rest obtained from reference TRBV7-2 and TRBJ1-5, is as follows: GAGVSQSPSNKVTEKGKDVELRCDPISGHTALYWYRQSLGQGLEFLIYFQGNSAPDKSGLPSDRFSAERTGGSVSTLTIQRTQQEDSAVYLCASSLIHPGPQHFGDGTRLSIL.

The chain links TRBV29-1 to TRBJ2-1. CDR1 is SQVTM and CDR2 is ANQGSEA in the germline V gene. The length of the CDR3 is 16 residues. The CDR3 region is CSVEDPDRSSYNEQFF.

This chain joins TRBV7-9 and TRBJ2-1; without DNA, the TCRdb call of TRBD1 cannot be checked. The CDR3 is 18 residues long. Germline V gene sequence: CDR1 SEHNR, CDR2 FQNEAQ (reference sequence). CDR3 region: CASSPRWPLQGGYNEQFF.

CDR3 sequence: CASSLMVVGQHYGYTF. This chain joins TRBV27 and TRBJ1-2; TCRdb outputs TRBD1, but without DNA this stays unchecked. Germline lookup yields CDR1 MNHEY and CDR2 SMNVEV (reference sequence). CDR3 length: 16 residues.

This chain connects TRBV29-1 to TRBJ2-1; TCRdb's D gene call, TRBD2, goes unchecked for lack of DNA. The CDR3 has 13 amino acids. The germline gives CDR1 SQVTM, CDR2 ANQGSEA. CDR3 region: CSGGLAIYNEQFF.

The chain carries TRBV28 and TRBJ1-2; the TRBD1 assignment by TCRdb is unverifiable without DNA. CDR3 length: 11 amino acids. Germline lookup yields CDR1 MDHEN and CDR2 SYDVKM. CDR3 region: CASSPDRDHTF.

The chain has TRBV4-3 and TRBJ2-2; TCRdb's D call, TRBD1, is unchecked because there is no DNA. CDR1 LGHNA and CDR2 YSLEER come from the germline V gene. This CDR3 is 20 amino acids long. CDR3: CASSHDEDRGPVLNTGELFF.

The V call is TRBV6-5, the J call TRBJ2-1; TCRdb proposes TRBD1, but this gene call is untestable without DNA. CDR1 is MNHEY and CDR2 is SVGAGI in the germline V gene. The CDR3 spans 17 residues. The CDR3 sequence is CASSNGPSHFPYNEQFF.